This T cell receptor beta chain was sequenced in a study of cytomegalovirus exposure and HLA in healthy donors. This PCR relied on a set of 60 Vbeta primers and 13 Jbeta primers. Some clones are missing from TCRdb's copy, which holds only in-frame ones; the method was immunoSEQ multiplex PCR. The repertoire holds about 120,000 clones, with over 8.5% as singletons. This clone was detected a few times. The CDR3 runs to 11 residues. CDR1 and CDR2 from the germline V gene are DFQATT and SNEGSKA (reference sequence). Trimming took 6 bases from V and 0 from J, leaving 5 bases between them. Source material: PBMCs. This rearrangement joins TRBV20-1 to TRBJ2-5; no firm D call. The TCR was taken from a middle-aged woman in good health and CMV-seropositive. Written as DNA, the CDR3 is TGCAGTGCCTACGACCAAGAGACCCAGTACTTC. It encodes CSAYDQETQYF.